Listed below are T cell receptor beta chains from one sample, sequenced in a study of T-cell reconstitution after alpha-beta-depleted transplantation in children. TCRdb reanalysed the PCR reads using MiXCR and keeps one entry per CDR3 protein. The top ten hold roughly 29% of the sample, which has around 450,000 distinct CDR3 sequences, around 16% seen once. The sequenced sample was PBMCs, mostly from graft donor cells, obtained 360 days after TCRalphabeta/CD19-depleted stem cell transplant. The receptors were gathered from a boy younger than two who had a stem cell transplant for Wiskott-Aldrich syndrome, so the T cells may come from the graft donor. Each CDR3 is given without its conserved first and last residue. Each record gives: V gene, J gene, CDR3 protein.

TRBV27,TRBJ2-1,ASSLRGNEQF
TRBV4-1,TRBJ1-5,ASSPGVVQPQH
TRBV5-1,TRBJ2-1,ASSLLTGEGNEQF
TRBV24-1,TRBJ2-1,ATSDPGPTNNEQF
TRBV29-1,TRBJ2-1,SVEGGEQF
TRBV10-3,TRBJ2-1,AIRVQGTYNEQF
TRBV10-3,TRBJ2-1,AISVLAGPTNEQF
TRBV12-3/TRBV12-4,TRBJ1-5,ASSLVGRKGNQPQH
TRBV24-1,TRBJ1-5,ATSDYGNQPQH
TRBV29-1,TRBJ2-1,SVDTGPSYNEQF
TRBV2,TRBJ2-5,ASSIPVETQY
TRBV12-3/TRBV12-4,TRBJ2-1,ASSLGTPYNEQF
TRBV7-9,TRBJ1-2,ASSPSWDDNYGYT
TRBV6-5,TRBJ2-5,ASSYSSVQETQY
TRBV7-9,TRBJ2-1,ASSLRTGEGYNEQF
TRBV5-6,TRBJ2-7,ASSLPRTGGNSYEQY
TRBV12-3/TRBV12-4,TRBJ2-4,ASNLGFGTSGNIQY
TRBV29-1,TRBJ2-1,SVEGRGAYNEQF
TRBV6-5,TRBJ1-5,ASSYGSPGDNQPQH
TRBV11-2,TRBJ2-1,ASSLGVVNEQF
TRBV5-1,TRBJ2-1,ASSESRVDHEQF
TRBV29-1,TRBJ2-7,SVEIPGEQY
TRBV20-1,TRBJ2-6,SARDRGGARANVLT
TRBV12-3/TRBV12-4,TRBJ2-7,ASSLRERHEQY
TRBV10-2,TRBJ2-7,ASRGWLTYEQY
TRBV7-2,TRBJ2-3,ASSIRAGGIDTQY
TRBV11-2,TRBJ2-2,ASSPRSGGAGNTGELF
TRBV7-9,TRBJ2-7,ASSLSLRAYEQY
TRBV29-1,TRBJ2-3,SVIRDSFTDTQY
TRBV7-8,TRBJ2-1,ASTRVGSYNEQF
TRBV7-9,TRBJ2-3,ASSLAYTDTQY
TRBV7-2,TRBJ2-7,ASSLNYEGVT
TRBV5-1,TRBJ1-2,ASRLTTANYGYT
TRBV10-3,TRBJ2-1,ATWTGRDYNEQF
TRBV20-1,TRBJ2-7,SARFGSYEQY
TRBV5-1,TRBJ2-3,ATSGTTSTDTQY
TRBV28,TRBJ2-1,ASGYSLSYNEQF
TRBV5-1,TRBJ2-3,ASSLAGTSGRPSTDTQY
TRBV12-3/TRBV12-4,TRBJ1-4,ASSLRGTSNEKLF
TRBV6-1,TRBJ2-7,ASSPDRGVSYEQY
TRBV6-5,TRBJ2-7,ASSYGDRDYEQY
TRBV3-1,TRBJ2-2,ASSRGSGELF
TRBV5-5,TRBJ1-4,ASSFQRDRVPSN
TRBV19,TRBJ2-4,ASSKTSGSSKNIQY
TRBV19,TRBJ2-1,ASSTGLADSYNEQF
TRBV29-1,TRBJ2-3,SVVRREGPTDTQY
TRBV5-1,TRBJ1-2,ASSRSQGNHYGYT
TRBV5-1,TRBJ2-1,ASSPTSGGSNEQF
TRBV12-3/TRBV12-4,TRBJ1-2,ASSLGDRVIYGYT
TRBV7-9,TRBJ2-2,ASSEGLAGGTGELF
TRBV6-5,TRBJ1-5,ASSYNRGVQPQH
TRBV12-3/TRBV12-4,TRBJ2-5,ASSLNAVQETQY
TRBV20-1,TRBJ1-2,SARDRMTGYDGYT
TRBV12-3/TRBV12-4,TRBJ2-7,ASRLTGRTYEQY
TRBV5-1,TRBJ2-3,ASSFVTSWRGVTDTQY
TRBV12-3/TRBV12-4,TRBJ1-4,ASSLSGNEKLF